This T cell receptor (beta chain) stems from a study of cytomegalovirus exposure and HLA in healthy donors. 13 Jbeta primers and 60 Vbeta primers were used for the PCR. Measured with immunoSEQ multiplex PCR; TCRdb has only the in-frame clones, and not every one. The table shows 90,000 to 110,000 clones, with about 70% occurring only once. Whole-study findings and limits: Within an earlier analysis, most TCR beta V segments proved productive either about 90% or about 30% of the time. One cluster of highly shared sequence variants probably arose as a sequencing artifact.

Of note for this clone: Its matching antigen is unknown.

The V segment lost 1 base and the J segment 8 bases; nucleotides outside the gene matches: 8. There are 17 residues in the CDR3. From germline, CDR1 is MDHEN and CDR2 SYDVKM. The TCR comes from a young man in good health and CMV-seronegative. J is TRBJ1-4 and V is TRBV28; 12 positions agree with TRBD1. The sample was PBMCs. The CDR3 protein is CASSLSPWDRGREKLFF. The CDR3 coding sequence is TGTGCCAGCAGTTTATCCCCCTGGGACAGGGGGCGCGAAAAACTGTTTTTT.